This entry describes one T cell receptor (beta chain). What antigen it recognizes has not been identified. One end of the junction does not line up with germline, which may come from a read error. Using the deep immunoSEQ assay, TCR CDR3 regions were amplified from genomic DNA by multiplex PCR. For each cell subset, the extracted genomic DNA was distributed evenly across all wells of several immunoSEQ 96-well plates, and each plate served as one replicate. For sorted subsets, around 200 ng genomic DNA, equal to about 30,000 T cell genomes, was loaded into each replicate PCR. The purified libraries were quantified using a Qubit 3.0 fluorometer, sized with a Bioanalyzer 2100, and then quantified again using the KAPA Library Quantification kit. Every immunoSEQ 96-well plate was sequenced on a separate single-read 150-cycle Illumina NextSeq 550 flow cell. Per the authors' processing: Because the immunoSEQ output held only junctional sequences and lacked quality scores, the filtering could not match the filtering applied to full-length reads. To assign V/J genes and CDR3, sequences were annotated using PyIR, a Python wrapper for IgBLAST v1.9, with IMGT germline references. Reads were removed for weak V/J assignments (E-value above 1e-6), missing CDR3, stop codons, out-of-frame junctions, or ambiguous translated residues. V3J clonotypes were defined as sequences sharing an identical inferred V gene, J gene, and CDR3 amino acid sequence. The percentage overlap between two repertoires was calculated by dividing the number of shared unique clonotypes by the size of the smaller repertoire. Repertoire richness was assessed with RTK rarefaction, the Chao1 estimator, and Recon v2.1 estimates of unobserved clonotypes. Generation probabilities were computed with OLGA for all TCRbeta clonotypes obtained by the gDNA method from a handful of donors. Sourced from immuneACCESS, this table was stored by TCRdb with only in-frame sequences that have V and J called. A share of the clones is absent; for the studies checked, an unresolved V gene accounts for under half, and the remainder has no known explanation. V, J and clone size are taken as reported in that table, and D and trimming were inferred from the DNA itself. In this sample the table shows roughly 590,000 clones, 95% of which occur a single time. The leading ten clones occupy 0.11% of the sample.

The CDR3 runs 14 amino acids, cysteine and phenylalanine included. CDR3 DNA only is kept here, 42 bases in frame from base 1. CDR1 SEHNR and CDR2 FQNEAQ were looked up in the germline V gene (reference sequence). For the CD8 naive samples, CD45RO-negative cells were positively selected for CCR7, yielding a CD45RA+CCR7+ population from which TemRA cells were excluded. The donors were healthy, HIV-negative adults with no recently reported acute infections or vaccinations. All donors were Caucasian adults living in Nashville, Tennessee, USA. Blood was collected by leukapheresis, and PBMCs were isolated by Ficoll-Histopaque density gradient centrifugation and then cryopreserved in liquid nitrogen vapor phase. Analytical flow cytometry was used to check the purity and quantity of every magnetically sorted T cell population. From each sorted fraction, genomic DNA was isolated and quantified by UV absorbance on a Nanodrop 2000c.

These data come from a study of shared clonotypes between healthy human individuals (dated by TCRdb to the early 2020s). Looking at the study overall: A few men and a couple of women, aged 18 to 49 years, made up the cohort. For each donor, CD4 naive and CD4 memory were each run on three plates, CD8 naive on two plates, and CD8 memory on one plate. The study deeply sequenced blood TCR repertoires of about five healthy adults to estimate repertoire size and the extent of clonotype sharing between individuals. Libraries were prepared and TCR repertoires were sequenced by different laboratories using diverse techniques, in order to increase sequencing depth and limit assay-specific biases. Leukapheresis yielded between about 0.9 and 9 billion PBMCs per donor. What the authors observed across the whole study: Pairwise subsampling led to the expectation that sequencing depth would affect the degree of clonotype sharing among donors. Higher generation probabilities were observed for clonotypes shared by all four sorted-subset donors than for non-shared clonotypes. Naive subsets generally had larger estimated clonotype richness than memory subsets. Rarefaction of sorted-subset datasets indicated incomplete sequencing despite the large sequencing depth. Because the study included a small number of donors, the genetic and exposure-history diversity represented was limited. Sampling was limited to blood, and TCR repertoires in tissue likely differ from TCR repertoires in blood. Across a few donors, approximately 4.6% of naive CD4, approximately 3.6% of naive CD8, about 2.3% of memory CD4, and 0.4% to 0.45% of memory CD8 clonotypes were shared.

The rearranged segments are TRBV7-9 and TRBJ1-2; confidence is insufficient to name the D gene. The sample comprised naive CD8+ T cells sorted from blood. Taken with the paper, the label for cell subset or site translates to: CD45RA+CCR7+. This TCR was sampled from a woman in her twenties or thirties in good health. The DNA reads TGTGCCAGCAGCAGGAGGAGTGTGCGTGGGGAACTCATCTTC. Its protein is CASSRRSVRGELIF.